One sample yielded the 10 T cell receptor beta chains listed below, sequenced in a study of T cell responses to AZD1222 COVID-19 vaccine. Profiled with immunoSEQ multiplex PCR; TCRdb holds only in-frame clones, not every one. This sample has over 150,000 clones; roughly 88% occur once, and the top ten carry approximately 0.49%. Specimen: peripheral blood, collected on day 0 of AZD1222 vaccination. The receptors originated from an adult in good health.

The chain recombines TRBV18 with TRBJ2-2; D is unclear. Per germline, CDR1 KGHSH and CDR2 LQKENI. The CDR3 is 14 residues long. Trimming left V 0 bases short and J 6 bases short, with 8 bases between. For the CDR3, the DNA is TGTGCCAGCTCACCACCCTCGGTGGCCGGGGAGCTGTTTTTT. Translating gives CASSPPSVAGELFF.

This sequence joins TRBV21-1 and TRBJ1-6; the table's D call, TRBD1, was not checked against the DNA. TRBV21-1 corresponds to a pseudogene. The CDR3 totals 13 residues. The CDR3 bases are TGTGCCTGCGACAGGGAGAATAATTCACCCCTCCACTTT. It translates to CACDRENNSPLHF.

This sequence joins TRBV6-1 and TRBJ2-7; D gene ambiguous. CDR3 size: 14 residues. CDR1 is MNHNS and CDR2 is SASEGT in the germline V gene. V was trimmed by 0 bases and J by 0 bases, leaving 6 bases between them. The CDR3 DNA sequence: TGTGCCAGCAGTGAAGCTGTTAACTCCTACGAGCAGTACTTC. As protein: CASSEAVNSYEQYF.

The count of this clone is one. This chain links TRBV13 with TRBJ1-2, with D unresolved. The germline V gene has CDR1 PRHDT and CDR2 FYEKMQ (reference sequence). Trimming removed 0 bases from V and 8 bases from J, with 4 bases in between. CDR3 length: 11 amino acids. The CDR3 reads CASSLGGGYTF. For the CDR3, the DNA is TGTGCCAGCAGCTTAGGAGGAGGCTACACCTTC.

The chain has TRBV9 and TRBJ2-7; D is tentatively TRBD1 or TRBD2 (5 bases each). Deletions cut 4 bases from V and 4 bases from J, with 21 bases between. CDR1 is SGDLS, CDR2 YYNGEE, per germline. This CDR3 is built from 16 residues. DNA for the CDR3: TGTGCCAGCAGCCCCGCCGGGGCAGCCGGGGATTACGAGCAGTACTTC. Translating it yields CASSPAGAAGDYEQYF.

The chain employs TRBV5-5 and TRBJ2-2, with D unresolved. The CDR3 runs 15 residues. Germline-derived CDR1 and CDR2 are SGHKS and YYEKEE (reference sequence). V shed 4 bases and J shed 4 bases, with 14 bases lying between them. CDR3: CASSELGRFTGELFF. In DNA form, the CDR3 reads TGTGCCAGCAGCGAGCTGGGCAGGTTCACCGGGGAGCTGTTTTTT. The full variable domain, completed using reference TRBV5-5 and TRBJ2-2, is DAGVTQSPTHLIKTRGQQVTLRCSPISGHKSVSWYQQVLGQGPQFIFQYYEKEERGRGNFPDRFSARQFPNYSSELNVNALLLGDSALYLCASSELGRFTGELFFGEGSRLTVL.

The V call is TRBV6-5, the J call TRBJ1-1; D possibly corresponds to TRBD1 (5 bases). The germline CDR1 and CDR2 sequences are MNHEY and SVGAGI. CDR3 length: 13 residues. Trimming stripped 5 bases from V and 0 bases from J, with 7 bases between. CDR3 in DNA: TGTGCCAGCAGTAAACAGGTGAACACTGAAGCTTTCTTT. Its protein product is CASSKQVNTEAFF.

This chain connects TRBV5-4 to TRBJ1-1, with 11 bases aligning to TRBD1. Germline loops: CDR1 SGHNT, CDR2 YYREEE (reference sequence). The CDR3 is made up of 15 amino acids. With V trimmed by 4 bases and J by 4 bases, 6 bases remained unmatched. The chain's CDR3 is CASSTKDRGLTEAFF. Here the CDR3 DNA reads TGTGCCAGCAGCACAAAGGACAGGGGGCTCACTGAAGCTTTCTTT. The full variable domain, with the rest looked up from reference TRBV5-4 and TRBJ1-1, is ETGVTQSPTHLIKTRGQQVTLRCSSQSGHNTVSWYQQALGQGPQFIFQYYREEENGRGNFPPRFSGLQFPNYSSELNVNALELDDSALYLCASSTKDRGLTEAFFGQGTRLTVV.

This rearrangement joins TRBV6-5 to TRBJ2-2; D possibly corresponds to TRBD1 (6 bases). V lost 4 bases and J 8 bases, leaving 14 bases between the germline ends. CDR1 is MNHEY and CDR2 is SVGAGI in the germline V gene. This CDR3 is built from 14 residues. CDR3 DNA sequence: TGTGCCAGCAGTTCAAGAGGGGGTAAAGGGGAGCTGTTTTTT. Residues: CASSSRGGKGELFF.

The rearrangement uses TRBV14 and TRBJ1-1; no reliable D call. The CDR3 is made up of 16 amino acids. Trimming pared 4 bases from V and 0 bases from J, leaving 15 bases between. Germline CDR1 is SGHDN and CDR2 is FVKESK. The CDR3 nucleotides read TGTGCCAGCAGCCCCCTCGCGGATTGGATGAACACTGAAGCTTTCTTT. Its translation is CASSPLADWMNTEAFF. Drawing the rest from reference TRBV14 and TRBJ1-1, the complete variable domain is EAGVTQFPSHSVIEKGQTVTLRCDPISGHDNLYWYRRVMGKEIKFLLHFVKESKQDESGMPNNRFLAERTGGTYSTLKVQPAELEDSGVYFCASSPLADWMNTEAFFGQGTRLTVV.